The sequence of this TCR beta chain was determined in a study of T cell repertoires in cytomegalovirus infection. Overall study context: Indications came from public TCR beta signatures; they pointed to CMV infection and to a matching HLA type.

General study results and limits: HLA-C-restricted CMV clonotypes gave the most frequent clonotype in two of eight donors. Cumulative public TCR beta family frequency identified carriers of CMV plus the relevant HLA.

This clonotype was picked up many times. Its target is not known. Via MiXCR, TCRdb re-called the reads, giving one row per CDR3 protein. In the table there are approximately 500,000 distinct CDR3 sequences, 15% to 20% of which are singletons. The sequence came from a human donor in good health (CMV status not recorded). Some clones in this sample may be carry-over from other donors' samples. Sequencing was done on a sample of CD8+ T cells from PBMCs.

DNA of the CDR3: TGTGCCAGCAGTTTAAGCAGCCAAGAGACCCAGTACTTC. Translation: CASSLSSQETQYF. The V gene is TRBV27, the J gene TRBJ2-5; D gene uncertain. This CDR3 contains 13 residues. V was pared by 2 bases and J by 1 base, with 5 bases between. The germline V gene encodes CDR1 MNHEY and CDR2 SMNVEV (reference sequence).